This T cell receptor (beta chain) was sequenced in a study of T cells in tuberculosis (dated by TCRdb to 2017 to 2018). About the investigation overall: The study combined CD1B tetramers and high-throughput TCR immunosequencing to characterize T cells specific for the mycobacterial lipid antigen glucose monomycolate (GMM). A South African clinical cohort compared IGRA-negative adolescents, IGRA-positive adolescents with latent tuberculosis and adults with active tuberculosis, around ten per group.

The immunoSEQ multiplex PCR assay was used to generate TCR libraries, with TCR-beta and/or TCR-alpha/delta assays applied to each sample. The amplified TCR libraries were sequenced using the Illumina high-throughput platform. In the authors' own workflow: Clustering and dimensionality reduction relied on pairwise TCRdist distances among GMM-specific receptors from T cells that were either sorted ex vivo or expanded in vitro. Each clinical repertoire received a mean NN-distance score, defined as the average TCRdist to the nearest 10% of tetramer-positive reference sequences. GEM TCR motif frequency was calculated as the fraction of unique TCRs that matched known GEM sequences in V/J usage and CDR3 length. Active tuberculosis was classified by linear discriminant analysis with leave-one-out cross-validation, implemented in scikit-learn. What TCRdb holds here is the immuneACCESS table cut down to in-frame rearrangements. Part of the clones is not present; checked against another copy, under half of the missing clones reflect an unresolved V gene, and the others are unexplained. V and J calls and clone size are as listed in that table; D and trimming were resolved from the DNA. For this sample there are about 29,000 clones; over 85% appear just once. 4.9% of the sample lies in the top ten.

At study entry, adolescents were screened for latent tuberculosis infection by tuberculin skin test and QuantiFERON-TB GOLD In-Tube IGRA. Immunosequencing was performed on unsorted cryopreserved PBMC and covered approximately 100,000 T cells per clinical donor on average. Eleven high schools in the Worcester region of the Western Cape, South Africa, served as enrollment sites for adolescents aged 12 to 18 years. Ten or so M. tuberculosis-infected adolescents and some 10 uninfected adolescents, matched for age and sex, were selected. PBMC from adolescents were isolated by density centrifugation from freshly drawn heparinized blood and then cryopreserved. Study-wide findings and limitations: Active tuberculosis TCR-alpha repertoires showed smaller mean NN-distances to GMM-specific TCRs than IGRA-negative controls, suggesting clonal expansion of these TCRs. Clinical samples were chosen by availability of cryopreserved specimens, and active tuberculosis cases were adults while controls were adolescents. The smaller NN-distances were partly driven by shorter CDR3-alpha lengths in active tuberculosis patients, and the difference for TCR-beta did not reach statistical significance. With the diverse GMM-specific repertoire as input, a classifier achieved around 90% accuracy (AUROC roughly 0.88), whereas GEM motif frequencies as input gave 55% to 75% accuracy.

As concerns this clone: Its recognized antigen is unknown. Base qualities are not at hand, and no much larger clone is one base apart.

The sequencing input was PBMCs. The TCR originated in a donor under 30 with latent tuberculosis or without tuberculosis infection.

The DNA sequence is as follows: TGCAGCGTCGCGAGCGGAATTAGCACAGATACGCAGTATTTT. It encodes CSVASGISTDTQYF. The chain is encoded by TRBV29-1 joined to TRBJ2-3; the D gene is possibly TRBD2, with 5 bases matching. The germline V gene yields SQVTM for CDR1 and ANQGSEA for CDR2. The CDR3 contains 14 residues, cysteine and phenylalanine counted. Solely the CDR3 DNA is kept, with 42 bases framed from the first base. V is shortened by 6 bases, J by 0 bases, and the region joining them spans 13 bases.